This TCR beta chain was sequenced for a study of cytomegalovirus exposure and HLA in healthy donors. The donors gave bone marrow, and they were healthy. The germline gives CDR1 MDHEN, CDR2 SYDVKM. V dropped 7 bases and J dropped 4; count of bases not matched to a gene: 12. This CDR3 has 16 residues. PCR was performed using 60 Vbeta and 13 Jbeta primers. Generated by immunoSEQ multiplex PCR, the TCRdb table keeps only in-frame clones and is missing some. The table lists 250,000 or so clones, over 90% of them singletons. Material: PBMCs. The chain employs TRBV28 and TRBJ1-2; TRBD1 agrees at 10 bases. This receptor was identified in a girl aged 2 to 10 in good health and CMV-seronegative. DNA for the CDR3: TGTGCCAGCAAAGATAACACCGGACAGGGGGGCTATGGCTACACCTTC. This sequence encodes CASKDNTGQGGYGYTF.